These T cell receptor beta chains were read from a single sample in a study of Graves' ophthalmopathy and Graves' hyperthyroidism. MiXCR was run by TCRdb on the multiplex PCR reads, yielding one entry per CDR3 protein. The sample records almost 750,000 distinct CDR3 sequences, roughly 41% being singletons. Sequences were obtained from peripheral blood. Every receptor here comes from an adult man with Graves' ophthalmopathy. The CDR3 runs from the conserved cysteine through the conserved F or W. Fields, in order: D gene, V gene, J gene, clone size, CDR3 DNA, CDR3 protein. D genes are given only for firm matches. Size is stated for part of the rows, as once, few or many counts, or as a class when the clone is expanded.

d_gene: TRBD1; v_gene: TRBV7-6; j_gene: TRBJ2-5; abundance: many; CDR3nt: TGTGCCAGCAGCACCCAAGGGACAGGGGCGGGGGAGACCCAGTACTTC; CDR3aa: CASSTQGTGAGETQYF
d_gene: .; v_gene: TRBV5-6; j_gene: TRBJ2-7; abundance: few; CDR3nt: TGTGCCAGCAGCACCTGGACCTACGAGCAGTACTTC; CDR3aa: CASSTWTYEQYF
d_gene: .; v_gene: TRBV25-1; j_gene: TRBJ2-2; abundance: .; CDR3nt: .; CDR3aa: CARGQGRTPGSCFF
d_gene: .; v_gene: TRBV24-1; j_gene: TRBJ2-2; abundance: many; CDR3nt: TGTGCCACTATAAGCCCCGGGGCCGGGGAGCTGTTTTTT; CDR3aa: CATISPGAGELFF
d_gene: .; v_gene: TRBV11-2; j_gene: TRBJ2-7; abundance: .; CDR3nt: TGTGCCAGCAGCTTAGTACAGGGTTCTCCCTACGAGCAGTACTTC; CDR3aa: CASSLVQGSPYEQYF
d_gene: .; v_gene: TRBV24-1; j_gene: TRBJ1-5; abundance: .; CDR3nt: TGTGCCACCAGTTACCTAGGGCGCGAAGATCAGCCCCAGCATTTT; CDR3aa: CATSYLGREDQPQHF
d_gene: TRBD1; v_gene: TRBV6-2/TRBV6-3; j_gene: TRBJ1-6; abundance: .; CDR3nt: TGTGCCACTAGACCCGGGACAGGGATAATTCCCCTCCACTTT; CDR3aa: CATRPGTGIIPLHF
d_gene: TRBD1; v_gene: TRBV4-2; j_gene: TRBJ1-4; abundance: .; CDR3nt: TGTGCCAGCAGCCAAGGGGACAGAGATTATGAAAAACTGTTTTTT; CDR3aa: CASSQGDRDYEKLFF
d_gene: .; v_gene: TRBV4-2; j_gene: TRBJ1-2; abundance: many; CDR3nt: TGTGCCAGCAGCCAAGGGGTCCTCTATGGCTACACCTTC; CDR3aa: CASSQGVLYGYTF
d_gene: .; v_gene: TRBV7-2; j_gene: TRBJ2-5; abundance: .; CDR3nt: TGTGCCAGCAGCCAAGAGCGGCGAGAGACCCAGTACTTC; CDR3aa: CASSQERRETQYF
d_gene: .; v_gene: TRBV2; j_gene: TRBJ1-4; abundance: .; CDR3nt: TGTGCCAGCAGTGAATATCCGGGCGGGTCCAAGGGACTGTTTTTT; CDR3aa: CASSEYPGGSKGLFF
d_gene: .; v_gene: TRBV7-9; j_gene: TRBJ2-3; abundance: .; CDR3nt: TGTGCCAGCAGTGACACACTAGCAGATACGCAGTATTTT; CDR3aa: CASSDTLADTQYF
d_gene: .; v_gene: TRBV7-2; j_gene: TRBJ2-5; abundance: once; CDR3nt: TGTGCCAGCAGCTTAGGAGGGCCGAAAGAGACCCAGTACTTC; CDR3aa: CASSLGGPKETQYF
d_gene: TRBD2; v_gene: TRBV4-1; j_gene: TRBJ2-7; abundance: .; CDR3nt: TGCGCCAGCAGCCAAAGCGGGAGGGCCTTACACGAGCAGTACTTC; CDR3aa: CASSQSGRALHEQYF
d_gene: TRBD1; v_gene: TRBV11-2; j_gene: TRBJ1-2; abundance: .; CDR3nt: TGTGCCAGCAGTTACGAAGGGACAGGGACCCGAGCCACCTTC; CDR3aa: CASSYEGTGTRATF
d_gene: TRBD2; v_gene: TRBV3-1; j_gene: TRBJ2-7; abundance: once; CDR3nt: TGTGCCAGCAGCCTGCGGACGGGGGGTGGGTACGAGCAGTACTTC; CDR3aa: CASSLRTGGGYEQYF
d_gene: .; v_gene: TRBV2; j_gene: TRBJ2-5; abundance: many; CDR3nt: TGTGCCAGCAGCGCGTCCTTAGAGACCCAGTACTTC; CDR3aa: CASSASLETQYF
d_gene: .; v_gene: TRBV28; j_gene: TRBJ1-6; abundance: .; CDR3nt: TGTGCCAGCAATGCGCAGTATGGGTCACCCCTCCACTTT; CDR3aa: CASNAQYGSPLHF
d_gene: .; v_gene: TRBV2; j_gene: TRBJ1-5; abundance: .; CDR3nt: TGTGCCCCGACCGGCGGTGGTCAGCCCCAGCATTTT; CDR3aa: CAPTGGGQPQHF
d_gene: TRBD2; v_gene: TRBV7-9; j_gene: TRBJ2-5; abundance: few; CDR3nt: TGTGCCAGCAGCTTAGGGGGAGCGGGAGAAGAGACCCAGTACTTC; CDR3aa: CASSLGGAGEETQYF
d_gene: .; v_gene: TRBV29-1; j_gene: TRBJ1-2; abundance: many; CDR3nt: TGCAGCGTTGGGGTCGGCCAGGGCCTTGGCTACACCTTC; CDR3aa: CSVGVGQGLGYTF
d_gene: TRBD1; v_gene: TRBV6-5; j_gene: TRBJ2-7; abundance: .; CDR3nt: TGTGCCAGCAGCTCCTCCCGGGACAGGGCCTACGAGCAGTACTTC; CDR3aa: CASSSSRDRAYEQYF
d_gene: TRBD1; v_gene: TRBV2; j_gene: TRBJ2-7; abundance: .; CDR3nt: TGTGCCACCTACGGGACAGGGGGCGCGTACGAGCAGTACTTC; CDR3aa: CATYGTGGAYEQYF
d_gene: TRBD2; v_gene: TRBV9; j_gene: TRBJ2-7; abundance: once; CDR3nt: TGTGCCAGCAGCCCACGACTAGCGACCTACGAGCAGTACTTC; CDR3aa: CASSPRLATYEQYF
d_gene: TRBD1; v_gene: TRBV20-1; j_gene: TRBJ1-1; abundance: .; CDR3nt: TGCAGTGCTAGACCACCCAGGGGGATAATTCATGAAGCTTTCTTT; CDR3aa: CSARPPRGIIHEAFF